This T cell receptor beta chain was found in a study of OX40 agonist ivuxolimab in advanced cancers. As for the study in general: The study gave patients intravenous ivuxolimab at 0.01 to 10 mg/kg every 2 weeks. Three partial responders included one hepatocellular carcinoma patient and two cutaneous melanoma patients.

The V gene's germline CDR1 is SEHNR and CDR2 FQNEAQ (reference sequence). Trimming stripped 2 bases from V and 6 bases from J, with 10 bases between. The CDR3 runs 13 residues. The assay was immunoSEQ multiplex PCR, and TCRdb's table has in-frame clones only and misses some. The sample yields around 70,000 clones, 81% seen once. The rearrangement links TRBV7-9 to TRBJ1-1, with a tentative D call TRBD1 (6 bases). Material: CD4+ or CD8+ T cells sorted from blood, obtained in a trial of the OX40 agonist ivuxolimab. This receptor was taken from an adult with an advanced solid tumor such as melanoma, head and neck, liver or kidney cancer. The CDR3 reads CASSLFEGAEAFF. CDR3 bases: TGTGCCAGCAGCTTATTCGAGGGGGCTGAAGCTTTCTTT.